These T cell receptor beta chains were read from a single sample in a study of low-dose radiotherapy and immunotherapy resistance in tumors. TCRdb passed the reads through MiXCR, listing each CDR3 protein once. The data hold 50,000 or so distinct CDR3 sequences, with approximately 31% observed a single time. Here the sequenced sample was PBMCs, taken after low-dose radiotherapy plus immunotherapy. The receptors were sampled from a male donor with rectosigmoid adenocarcinoma. The CDR3 runs from the conserved cysteine through the conserved F or W. Fields, in order: V gene, clone size, D gene, J gene, CDR3 DNA, CDR3 protein. A D gene is named only where the DNA matches it firmly. Clone size, where shown, is once, few, many, or a class for clones that have expanded.

TRBV28	.	TRBD2	TRBJ2-3	TGTGCCAGCAGTTCCGCAGGCAGGGAGGGGACAGATACGCAGTATTTT	CASSSAGREGTDTQYF
TRBV13	.	.	TRBJ2-2	TGTGCCAGCAGACTCTTAAACACCGGGGAGCTGTTTTTT	CASRLLNTGELFF
TRBV5-1	many	.	TRBJ2-7	TGCGCCAGCAGCTTGGGGGCGGACTCCTACGAGCAGTACTTC	CASSLGADSYEQYF
TRBV27	many	.	TRBJ2-7	TGTGCCAGCAGCCCTCCCTCCTACGAGCAGTACTTC	CASSPPSYEQYF
TRBV12-3/TRBV12-4	many	TRBD2	TRBJ2-3	TGTGCCAGCAGTTTTCAAATTCCGGGACTAGCGGGGGGTTCTAGCACAGATACGCAGTATTTT	CASSFQIPGLAGGSSTDTQYF
TRBV11-2	many	TRBD1	TRBJ2-3	TGTGCCAGCAGCTTTGATCAGGGGGCGGGCACAGATACGCAGTATTTT	CASSFDQGAGTDTQYF
TRBV7-3	many	TRBD1	TRBJ1-1	TGTGCCAGCAGCGAGACAGGGCTGAACACTGAAGCTTTCTTT	CASSETGLNTEAFF
TRBV20-1	many	.	TRBJ2-4	TGCAGTGCTAGGAGATCCCTAGCCAAAAACATTCAGTACTTC	CSARRSLAKNIQYF
TRBV20-1	many	TRBD1	TRBJ1-1	TGCAGTGCCAGGGGGGGGGCCTATCCTCAGAACACTGAAGCTTTCTTT	CSARGGAYPQNTEAFF
TRBV3-1	many	.	TRBJ2-7	TGTGCCAGCAGCCAAGGTGGGGTTAACGAGCAGTACTTC	CASSQGGVNEQYF
TRBV27	many	TRBD1	TRBJ1-5	TGTGCCAGCAGTTCCTTTGGACAGGGTCCAAATCAGCCCCAGCATTTT	CASSSFGQGPNQPQHF
TRBV3-1	many	TRBD2	TRBJ2-7	TGTGCCAGCAGCCAACTTTTCCGACTAGCGGGAGCCGAGAACGAGCAGTACTTC	CASSQLFRLAGAENEQYF
TRBV21-1	.	.	TRBJ2-1	TGTGCCAGCAGCATACGACTAGCGTTCTCCTACAATGAGCAGTTCTTC	CASSIRLAFSYNEQFF
TRBV30	many	TRBD1	TRBJ1-4	TGTGCCTTCCAGGGGGGGGTCAGCGGGAAACTGTTTTTT	CAFQGGVSGKLFF
TRBV2	few	.	TRBJ1-5	TGTGCCAGCAGCGGGACGGACCGCAATCAGCCCCAGCATTTT	CASSGTDRNQPQHF
TRBV12-3/TRBV12-4	.	.	TRBJ1-3	TGTGCCAGCAGTTTACGGACCGGCGGGGGGTCTGGAAACACCATATATTTT	CASSLRTGGGSGNTIYF
TRBV5-1	few	.	TRBJ2-5	TGCGCCAGCAGCTTGGCCCCGGGAGTATCACAAGAGACCCAGTACTTC	CASSLAPGVSQETQYF
TRBV7-2	.	.	TRBJ2-2	TGTGCCAGCAGCAGAGATGGGACACTTATTGAGACCGGGGAGCTGTTTTTT	CASSRDGTLIETGELFF
TRBV6-2/TRBV6-3	few	.	TRBJ1-3	TGTGCCAGCAGTCGGGGACTCATTAGCTCTGGAAACACCATATATTTT	CASSRGLISSGNTIYF
TRBV11-2	.	.	TRBJ2-1	TGTGCCAGCAGCCCTGGGGGTAGCAATGAGCAGTTCTTC	CASSPGGSNEQFF
TRBV4-2	many	TRBD2	TRBJ2-3	TGTGCCAGCAGCCAGGAACCGGGACTAGCGGTCCTCCCCCCTAGCACAGATACGCAGTATTTT	CASSQEPGLAVLPPSTDTQYF
TRBV20-1	many	.	TRBJ2-3	TGCAGTGCTAGACCCCTGGGCACAGATACGCAGTATTTT	CSARPLGTDTQYF
TRBV5-1	many	TRBD1	TRBJ2-7	TGCGCCAGCAGCGTGGGACAGGCCCGTTACTCCTACGAGCAGTACTTC	CASSVGQARYSYEQYF
TRBV20-1	.	.	TRBJ1-2	TGCAGTGCTAGAGACCCATGGACCTCTAACTATGGCTACACCTTC	CSARDPWTSNYGYTF
TRBV5-6	.	.	TRBJ2-3	TGTGCCAGCAGCCTGATACTGACCTCCACAGATACGCAGTATTTT	CASSLILTSTDTQYF
TRBV27	.	.	TRBJ1-6	TGTGCCAGCAGTGCGCAAGGACAGTATAATTCACCCCTCCACTTT	CASSAQGQYNSPLHF
TRBV7-6	medium-sized	.	TRBJ2-1	TGTGCCAGCAGCCGAGTAAGAGTGGACGACAATGAGCAGTTCTTC	CASSRVRVDDNEQFF
TRBV28	many	.	TRBJ2-7	TGTGCCAGCGGAATAACTGGTGCCTCCTACGAGCAGTACTTC	CASGITGASYEQYF
TRBV5-4	.	.	TRBJ2-5	TGTGCCAGCAGCTTGGGGAGCATAACGGGGAGGCAAGAGACCCAGTACTTC	CASSLGSITGRQETQYF
TRBV6-6	.	.	TRBJ2-1	TGTGCCAGCGGGAGAGACAATGAGCAGTTCTTC	CASGRDNEQFF
TRBV7-2	many	TRBD2	TRBJ2-7	TGTGCCAGCAGCTTACTCCTAGCGGACCACGAGCAGTACTTC	CASSLLLADHEQYF